These 12 T cell receptor beta chains originate from one sample sequenced in a study of T cell responses to AZD1222 COVID-19 vaccine. Assay used: immunoSEQ multiplex PCR; TCRdb lists only in-frame clones, some missing. The sample yields 180,000 or so clones, around nine tenths seen once. Specimen: peripheral blood, collected 28 days after the second AZD1222 dose. These receptors were taken from an adult who received the AZD1222 COVID-19 vaccine.

The chain combines TRBV19 with TRBJ1-1, with 8 bases aligning to TRBD1. Germline V lookup: CDR1 LNHDA, CDR2 SQIVND (reference sequence). CDR3 length: 14 residues. The V and J ends lost 8 bases and 5 bases, in that order; junction bases with no gene match: 10. In DNA form, the CDR3 reads TGTGCCAGTTCCGGGGACAGGAGAGGGACTGAAGCTTTCTTT. It specifies CASSGDRRGTEAFF.

The rearrangement links TRBV7-9 to TRBJ1-1; D unclear. V lost 4 bases and J lost 7, with 10 bases in between. The germline gives CDR1 SEHNR, CDR2 FQNEAQ (reference sequence). The CDR3 covers 12 residues. The chain's CDR3 is CASSSSGFEAFF. The CDR3 nucleotides are TGTGCCAGCAGCTCCAGCGGATTTGAAGCTTTCTTT.

The genes are TRBV9 and TRBJ2-5; weak D call: TRBD1 (6 bases). The CDR3 runs to 17 residues. Trimming stripped 0 bases from V and 5 bases from J, with 20 bases between. Germline values: CDR1 SGDLS, CDR2 YYNGEE. CDR3: CASSVGGGAPEKETQYF. The CDR3 DNA is TGTGCCAGCAGCGTAGGTGGGGGCGCCCCGGAAAAGGAGACCCAGTACTTC.

V usage is TRBV14 and J usage is TRBJ2-1; 10 bases agree with TRBD2. The germline CDR1 and CDR2 sequences are SGHDN and FVKESK. The trim removed 1 base at V and 2 bases at J, leaving 11 bases unmatched. This CDR3 is 19 amino acids long. Here the CDR3 DNA reads TGTGCCAGCAGCCAAGGCGAACTAGCGGGAACCTTGACCTACAATGAGCAGTTCTTC. Translation gives CASSQGELAGTLTYNEQFF.

The V call is TRBV15, the J call TRBJ1-1; 9 nucleotides line up with TRBD1. The V and J ends lost 4 bases and 4 bases, in that order; junction bases with no gene match: 4. In germline, CDR1 is LNHNV, CDR2 YYDKDF (reference sequence). CDR3 length: 14 residues. CDR3 in DNA: TGTGCCACCAGCAAAGGACAGGGGAGCACTGAAGCTTTCTTT. Its protein product is CATSKGQGSTEAFF.

The chain combines TRBV24-1 with TRBJ1-1; a weak D match, TRBD1 (5 bases). This CDR3 has 19 amino acids. Germline CDR1 and CDR2: KGHDR and SFDVKD. The germline V and J ends were trimmed by 9 bases and 0 bases, with 28 bases remaining between them. CDR3 sequence reads: CATLLGPIKKGLMNTEAFF. In nucleotides, the CDR3 is TGTGCCACCCTCTTGGGGCCCATAAAAAAGGGGCTAATGAACACTGAAGCTTTCTTT.

This clone was seen just once. This chain links TRBV11-2 with TRBJ2-7; D assignment may be TRBD1 or TRBD2 (5 bases each). V lost 5 bases and J 0 bases, leaving 14 bases between the germline ends. CDR3 length equals 15 residues. From germline, CDR1 is SGHAT and CDR2 FQNNGV. CDR3 in amino acids: CASSRGRASSYEQYF. The CDR3 DNA follows: TGTGCCAGCAGCCGGGGACGGGCAAGCTCCTACGAGCAGTACTTC.

The genes are TRBV4-1 and TRBJ2-7; D is uncertain. Germline V gene sequence: CDR1 MGHRA, CDR2 YSYEKL. V lost 2 bases to trimming and J lost 2 bases, with 13 bases between them. The CDR3 loop spans 15 amino acids. The CDR3 coding sequence is TGCGCCAGCAGCCAATCTGCTAGTGACACCTACGAGCAGTACTTC. This encodes CASSQSASDTYEQYF.

The chain links TRBV12-3 or TRBV12-4 to TRBJ2-7; D gene unclear. The CDR3 is made up of 13 amino acids. Trimming cost V 5 bases and J 4 bases, with 12 bases left between them. The CDR3 loop is CASSLLKEYEQYF. As DNA, the CDR3 is TGTGCCAGCAGTCTACTTAAGGAATACGAGCAGTACTTC.

The V and J genes are TRBV5-6 and TRBJ2-7; D remains unclear. Deletions cut 0 bases from V and 6 bases from J, with 7 bases between. In germline, CDR1 is SGHDT, CDR2 YYEEEE. The CDR3 covers 12 residues. Written as DNA, the CDR3 is TGTGCCAGCAGCTTGGCCTCCGGCGAGCAGTACTTC. This translates into CASSLASGEQYF.

The chain has TRBV28 and TRBJ2-3, with 10 nucleotides matching TRBD2. The CDR3 has 17 residues. CDR1 is MDHEN and CDR2 is SYDVKM in the germline V gene. V was clipped by 5 bases and J by 0 bases; unmatched bases: 8. The CDR3 DNA is TGTGCCAGCAGTCCCCTGGGAGCGGGAGGGAGCACAGATACGCAGTATTTT. It yields the protein CASSPLGAGGSTDTQYF. The variable domain in full, with the rest retrieved from reference TRBV28 and TRBJ2-3, is DVKVTQSSRYLVKRTGEKVFLECVQDMDHENMFWYRQDPGLGLRLIYFSYDVKMKEKGDIPEGYSVSREKKERFSLILESASTNQTSMYLCASSPLGAGGSTDTQYFGPGTRLTVL.

This clone occurred a few times. J is TRBJ2-5 and V is TRBV7-7, with TRBD1 matching over 11 bases. The CDR3 covers 15 residues. Germline values: CDR1 SSHAT, CDR2 FNYEAQ (reference sequence). V lost 6 bases and J lost 5; bases outside the gene matches: 8. CDR3 sequence reads: CASRPGQGALETQYF. CDR3 DNA: TGTGCCAGCAGACCCGGACAGGGGGCGCTTGAGACCCAGTACTTC. Using reference TRBV7-7 and TRBJ2-5 for the parts outside the CDR3, the full variable domain is GAGVSQSPRYKVTKRGQDVTLRCDPISSHATLYWYQQALGQGPEFLTYFNYEAQPDKSGLPSDRFSAERPEGSISTLTIQRTEQRDSAMYRCASRPGQGALETQYFGPGTRLLVL.